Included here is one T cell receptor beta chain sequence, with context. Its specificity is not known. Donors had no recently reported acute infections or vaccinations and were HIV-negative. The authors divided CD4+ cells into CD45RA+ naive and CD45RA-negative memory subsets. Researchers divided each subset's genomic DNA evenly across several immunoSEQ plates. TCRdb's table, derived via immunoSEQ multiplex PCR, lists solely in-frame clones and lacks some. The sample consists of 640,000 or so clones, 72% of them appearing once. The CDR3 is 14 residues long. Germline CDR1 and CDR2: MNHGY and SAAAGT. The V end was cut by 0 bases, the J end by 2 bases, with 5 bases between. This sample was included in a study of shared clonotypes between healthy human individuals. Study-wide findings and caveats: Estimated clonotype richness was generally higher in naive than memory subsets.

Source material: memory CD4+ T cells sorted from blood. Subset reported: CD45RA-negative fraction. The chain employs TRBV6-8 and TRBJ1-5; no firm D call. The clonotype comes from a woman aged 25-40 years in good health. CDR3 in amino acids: CASSYSGGNQPQHF. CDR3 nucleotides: TGTGCCAGCAGTTACTCCGGGGGCAATCAGCCCCAGCATTTT.